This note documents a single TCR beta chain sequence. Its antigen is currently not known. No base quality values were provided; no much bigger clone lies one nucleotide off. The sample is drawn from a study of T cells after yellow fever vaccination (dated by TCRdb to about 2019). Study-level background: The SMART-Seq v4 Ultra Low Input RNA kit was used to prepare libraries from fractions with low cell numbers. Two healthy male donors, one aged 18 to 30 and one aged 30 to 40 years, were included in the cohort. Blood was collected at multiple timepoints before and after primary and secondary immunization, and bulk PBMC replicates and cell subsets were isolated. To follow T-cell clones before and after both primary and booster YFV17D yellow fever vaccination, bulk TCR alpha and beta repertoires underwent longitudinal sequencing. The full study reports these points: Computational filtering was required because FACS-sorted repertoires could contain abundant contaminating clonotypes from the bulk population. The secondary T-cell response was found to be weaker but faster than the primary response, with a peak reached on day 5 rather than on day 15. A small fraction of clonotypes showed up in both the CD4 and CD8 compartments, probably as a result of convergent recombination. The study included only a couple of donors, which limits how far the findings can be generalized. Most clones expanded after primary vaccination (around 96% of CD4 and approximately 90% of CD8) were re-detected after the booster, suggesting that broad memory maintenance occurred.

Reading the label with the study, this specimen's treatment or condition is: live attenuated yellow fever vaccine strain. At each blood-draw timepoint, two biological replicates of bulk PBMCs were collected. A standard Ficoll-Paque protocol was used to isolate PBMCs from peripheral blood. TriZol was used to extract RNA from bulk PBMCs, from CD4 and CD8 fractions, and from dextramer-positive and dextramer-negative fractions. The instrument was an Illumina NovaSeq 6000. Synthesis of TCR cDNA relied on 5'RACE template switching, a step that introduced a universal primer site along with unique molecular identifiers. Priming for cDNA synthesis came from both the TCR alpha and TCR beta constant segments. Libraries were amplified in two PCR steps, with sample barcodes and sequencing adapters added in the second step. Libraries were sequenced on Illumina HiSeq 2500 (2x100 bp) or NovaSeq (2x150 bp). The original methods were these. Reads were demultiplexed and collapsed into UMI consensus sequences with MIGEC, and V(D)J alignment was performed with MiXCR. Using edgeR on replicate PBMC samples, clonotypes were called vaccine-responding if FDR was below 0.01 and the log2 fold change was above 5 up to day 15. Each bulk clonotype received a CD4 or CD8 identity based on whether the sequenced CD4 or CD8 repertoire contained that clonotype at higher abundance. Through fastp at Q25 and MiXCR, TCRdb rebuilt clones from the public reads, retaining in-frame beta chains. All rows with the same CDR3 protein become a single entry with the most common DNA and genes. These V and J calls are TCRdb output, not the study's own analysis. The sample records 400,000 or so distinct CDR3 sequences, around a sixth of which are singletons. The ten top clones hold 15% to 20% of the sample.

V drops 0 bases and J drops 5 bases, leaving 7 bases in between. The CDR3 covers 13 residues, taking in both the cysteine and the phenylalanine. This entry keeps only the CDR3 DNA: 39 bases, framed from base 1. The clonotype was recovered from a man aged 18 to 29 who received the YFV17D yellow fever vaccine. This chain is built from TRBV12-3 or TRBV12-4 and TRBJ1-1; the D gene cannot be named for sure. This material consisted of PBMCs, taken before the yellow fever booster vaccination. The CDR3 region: CASSLAIGTEAFF. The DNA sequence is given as TGTGCCAGCAGTTTAGCCATCGGGACTGAAGCTTTCTTT.